This T cell receptor beta chain was found in a study of T cell changes during pregnancy in multiple sclerosis. The CDR3 spans 13 residues. CDR1 and CDR2 (germline): SEHNR, FQNEAQ (reference sequence). Trimming took off 8 bases at V and 2 bases at J, with 13 bases between the two ends. Profiling relied on immunoSEQ multiplex PCR, and the TCRdb table lists in-frame clones only, not all of them. Here the sample spans approximately 23,000 clones, roughly nine tenths being singletons. The sequence derives from a female donor in good health, enrolled as a control in a pregnancy study. The sequencing here drew on CD4+ T cells from peripheral blood mononuclear cells, taken in the third trimester of pregnancy. The chain has TRBV7-9 and TRBJ2-7; D is ambiguous. The CDR3 DNA reads TGTGCCAGCTCCCAAAACACCACCTACGAGCAGTACTTC. This codes for CASSQNTTYEQYF.